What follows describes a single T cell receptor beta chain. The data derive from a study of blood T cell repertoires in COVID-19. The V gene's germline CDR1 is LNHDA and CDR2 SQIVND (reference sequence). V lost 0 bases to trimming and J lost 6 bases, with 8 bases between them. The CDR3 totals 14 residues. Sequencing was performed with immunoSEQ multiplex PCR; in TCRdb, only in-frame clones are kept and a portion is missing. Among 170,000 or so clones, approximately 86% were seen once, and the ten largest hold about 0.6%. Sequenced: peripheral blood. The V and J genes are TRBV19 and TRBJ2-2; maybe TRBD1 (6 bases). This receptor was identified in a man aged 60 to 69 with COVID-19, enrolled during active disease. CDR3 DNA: TGTGCCAGTAGTATAGAGGGGGCGGCCGGGGAGCTGTTTTTT. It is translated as CASSIEGAAGELFF.